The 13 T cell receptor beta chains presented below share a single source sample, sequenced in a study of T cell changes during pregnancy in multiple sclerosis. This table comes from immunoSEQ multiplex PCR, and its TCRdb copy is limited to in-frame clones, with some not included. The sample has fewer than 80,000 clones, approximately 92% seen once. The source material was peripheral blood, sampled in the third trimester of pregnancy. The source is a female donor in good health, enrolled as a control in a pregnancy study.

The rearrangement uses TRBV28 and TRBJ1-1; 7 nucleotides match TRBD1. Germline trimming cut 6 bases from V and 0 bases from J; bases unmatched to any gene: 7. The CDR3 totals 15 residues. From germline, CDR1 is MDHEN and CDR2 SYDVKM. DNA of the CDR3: TGTGCCAGCAGGCGACAGGGCGCCTTGAACACTGAAGCTTTCTTT. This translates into CASRRQGALNTEAFF.

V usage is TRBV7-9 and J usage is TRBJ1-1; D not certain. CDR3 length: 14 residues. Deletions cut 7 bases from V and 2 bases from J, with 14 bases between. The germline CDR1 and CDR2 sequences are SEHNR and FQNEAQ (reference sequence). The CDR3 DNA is TGTGCCAGCACAGGTCCCGTTGTTAACACTGAAGCTTTCTTT. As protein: CASTGPVVNTEAFF.

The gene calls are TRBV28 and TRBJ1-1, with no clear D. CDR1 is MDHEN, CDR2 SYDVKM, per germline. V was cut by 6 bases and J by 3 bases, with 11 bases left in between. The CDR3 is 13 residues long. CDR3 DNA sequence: TGTGCCAGCAGAATACTCTTGGACACTGAAGCTTTCTTT. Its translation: CASRILLDTEAFF.

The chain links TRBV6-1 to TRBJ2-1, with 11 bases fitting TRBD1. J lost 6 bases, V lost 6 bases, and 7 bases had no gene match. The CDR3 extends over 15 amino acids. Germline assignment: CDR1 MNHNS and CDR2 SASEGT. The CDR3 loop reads CASRPGQGDSNEQFF. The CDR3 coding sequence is TGTGCCAGCAGGCCGGGACAGGGGGATAGCAATGAGCAGTTCTTC.

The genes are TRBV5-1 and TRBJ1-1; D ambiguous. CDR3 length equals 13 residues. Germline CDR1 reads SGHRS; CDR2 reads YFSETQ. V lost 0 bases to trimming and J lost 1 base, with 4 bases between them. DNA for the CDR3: TGCGCCAGCAGCTTGGCGGGGAACACTGAAGCTTTCTTT. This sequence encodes CASSLAGNTEAFF. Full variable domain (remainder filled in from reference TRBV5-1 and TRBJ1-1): KAGVTQTPRYLIKTRGQQVTLSCSPISGHRSVSWYQQTPGQGLQFLFEYFSETQRNKGNFPGRFSGRQFSNSRSEMNVSTLELGDSALYLCASSLAGNTEAFFGQGTRLTVV.

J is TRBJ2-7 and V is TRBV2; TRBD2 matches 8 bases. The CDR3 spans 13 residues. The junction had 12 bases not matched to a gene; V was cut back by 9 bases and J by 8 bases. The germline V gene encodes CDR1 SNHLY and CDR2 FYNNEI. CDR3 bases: TGTGCCAGAAATCGGCCGGGGGGGTCGAAGCAGTACTTC. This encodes CARNRPGGSKQYF. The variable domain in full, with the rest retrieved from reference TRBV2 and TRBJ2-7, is EPEVTQTPSHQVTQMGQEVILRCVPISNHLYFYWYRQILGQKVEFLVSFYNNEISEKSEIFDDQFSVERPDGSNFTLKIRSTKLEDSAMYFCARNRPGGSKQYFGPGTRLTVT.

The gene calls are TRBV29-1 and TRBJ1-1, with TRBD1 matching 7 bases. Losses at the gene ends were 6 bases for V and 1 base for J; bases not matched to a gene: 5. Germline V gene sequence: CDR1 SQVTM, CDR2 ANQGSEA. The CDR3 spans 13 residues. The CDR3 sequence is CSVLGQANTEAFF. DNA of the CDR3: TGCAGCGTGTTAGGACAGGCGAACACTGAAGCTTTCTTT.

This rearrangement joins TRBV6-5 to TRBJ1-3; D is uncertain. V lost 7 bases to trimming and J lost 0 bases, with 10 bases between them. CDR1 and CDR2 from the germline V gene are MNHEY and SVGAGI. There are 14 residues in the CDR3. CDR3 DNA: TGTGCCAGCAAAGCGACCTACTCTGGAAACACCATATATTTT. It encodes CASKATYSGNTIYF.

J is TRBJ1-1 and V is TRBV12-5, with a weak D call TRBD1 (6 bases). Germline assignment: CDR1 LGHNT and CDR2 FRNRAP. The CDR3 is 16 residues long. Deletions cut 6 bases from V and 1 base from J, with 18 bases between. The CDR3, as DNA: TGTGCTAGTGGGACAAGCGTTGGGGGCCGGAACACTGAAGCTTTCTTT. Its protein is CASGTSVGGRNTEAFF.

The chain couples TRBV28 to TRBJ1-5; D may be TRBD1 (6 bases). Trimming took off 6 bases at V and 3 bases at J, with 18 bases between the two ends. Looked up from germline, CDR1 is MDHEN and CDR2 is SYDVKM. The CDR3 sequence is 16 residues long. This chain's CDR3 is CASSLRRTVPNQPQHF. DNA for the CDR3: TGTGCCAGCAGCCTCAGGAGGACAGTTCCCAATCAGCCCCAGCATTTT.

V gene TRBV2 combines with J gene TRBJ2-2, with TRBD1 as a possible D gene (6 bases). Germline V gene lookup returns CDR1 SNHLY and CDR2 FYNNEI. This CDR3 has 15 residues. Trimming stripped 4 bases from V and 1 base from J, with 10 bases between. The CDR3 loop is CASSGRGRNTGELFF. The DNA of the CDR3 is TGTGCCAGCAGTGGCAGGGGTAGGAACACCGGGGAGCTGTTTTTT.

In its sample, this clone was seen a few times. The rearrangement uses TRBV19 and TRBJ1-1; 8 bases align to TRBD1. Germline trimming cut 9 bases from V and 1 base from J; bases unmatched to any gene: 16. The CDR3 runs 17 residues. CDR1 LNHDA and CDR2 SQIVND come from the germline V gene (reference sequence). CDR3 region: CASIRGQARSGNTEAFF. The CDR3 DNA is TGTGCCAGCATTCGGGGACAGGCCCGGTCTGGGAACACTGAAGCTTTCTTT.

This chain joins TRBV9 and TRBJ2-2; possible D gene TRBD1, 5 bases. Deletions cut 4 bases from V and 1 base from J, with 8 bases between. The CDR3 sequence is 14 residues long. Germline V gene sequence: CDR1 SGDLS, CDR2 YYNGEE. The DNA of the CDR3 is TGTGCCAGCAGCTCGACAGTGAACACCGGGGAGCTGTTTTTT. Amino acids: CASSSTVNTGELFF.